This T cell receptor beta chain emerged from a study of T cells in Graves' hyperthyroidism and ophthalmopathy. Notes on the study in general: Most thyroid clonotypes with frequency above 0.001 were detected in blood. Prediction of ophthalmopathy progression came a median around 7.1 months pre-onset.

This clonotype was counted a few times. Its antigen remains unidentified. The hyperthyroidism patients had all been newly diagnosed, and their disease duration was under 2 months. Their ages ranged from 18 to 65 years. Uncontrolled infection, other autoimmune disease, pregnancy or lactation disqualified patients from enrolment. Authors of the study amplified TCR beta CDR3 regions from RNA transcripts. Carried out on the TCR CDR3, a first-round RT-PCR used the HTBI primer set. One entry per CDR3 protein, called by TCRdb with MiXCR from the multiplex PCR reads. The sample holds fewer than 450,000 distinct CDR3 sequences, about a sixth seen once. This CDR3 has 14 residues. Germline lookup yields CDR1 KGHDR and CDR2 SFDVKD. V was pared by 0 bases and J by 7 bases, with 9 bases between.

This sequence originates from a woman in her 30s with Graves' hyperthyroidism that later progressed to Graves' ophthalmopathy. The chain recombines TRBV24-1 with TRBJ2-1; D may be TRBD2 (5 bases). The sequenced material came from blood. CDR3: CATSDLKGGNEQFF. CDR3 DNA: TGTGCCACCAGTGATTTGAAGGGCGGGAATGAGCAGTTCTTC.